A single sample gave rise to the 5 T cell receptor beta chains below, sequenced in a study of post-analysis software for immune sequencing data. Study conclusions and caveats: Four to six TRBV segments (TRBV5-6, TRBV5-1 and TRBV20-1 among them) occurred more frequently in patients than in controls.

For these receptors, no antigen is known. Prepared libraries of TCR beta cDNA carried unique molecular identifiers. TCRdb fed the PCR reads into MiXCR, producing one record per CDR3 protein. The table lists 740,000 or so distinct CDR3 sequences, approximately 53% of them singletons, with roughly 4.4% in the top ten. Material for sequencing was blood. The receptors were gathered from a girl under 18 with multiple sclerosis.

This chain connects TRBV12-3 or TRBV12-4 to TRBJ1-6; 7 bases are a match to TRBD1. CDR3 length: 15 residues. J lost 13 bases, V lost 6 bases, and 15 bases had no gene match. The CDR3 protein is CASRIRDSGMGPLHF. DNA of the CDR3: TGTGCCAGCAGAATAAGGGACAGTGGCATGGGGCCCCTCCACTTT.

This chain uses TRBV29-1 with TRBJ2-5; no clear D gene. The CDR3 is 12 amino acids. Germline V CDR1 and CDR2: SQVTM, ANQGSEA. V was trimmed by 6 bases and J by 0 bases, leaving 8 bases between them. In DNA, the CDR3 is TGCAGCGTGTTCCGGGACCAAGAGACCCAGTACTTC. Residues: CSVFRDQETQYF. The full variable domain, rest sourced from reference TRBV29-1 and TRBJ2-5, is SAVISQKPSRDICQRGTSLTIQCQVDSQVTMMFWYRQQPGQSLTLIATANQGSEATYESGFVIDKFPISRPNLTFSTLTVSNMSPEDSSIYLCSVFRDQETQYFGPGTRLLVL.

A single count supports this clonotype. The chain joins TRBV6-2 or TRBV6-3 to TRBJ2-1, with TRBD2 as a possible D gene (7 bases). The germline V gene has CDR1 MNHEY and CDR2 SVGEGT. Trimming removed 5 bases from V and 4 bases from J, with 18 bases in between. The CDR3 contains 16 residues. In nucleotides, the CDR3 is TGTGCCAGCAGTCCACGGGCGGGGGCCCAGTACAATGAGCAGTTCTTC. This sequence encodes CASSPRAGAQYNEQFF.

The CDR3 DNA reads TGTGCCAGCAACTCGGGACTAGCGAGTAGCTACGAGCAGTACTTC. It yields the protein CASNSGLASSYEQYF. The V gene is TRBV12-3 or TRBV12-4, the J gene TRBJ2-7; 10 nucleotides match TRBD2. J was trimmed by 3 bases and V by 7 bases; bases with no gene match: 9. CDR3 length equals 15 residues.

The J gene is TRBJ2-1, the V gene TRBV6-4; weak D call: TRBD1 (6 bases). CDR3 size: 15 residues. V was shortened by 6 bases and J by 4 bases, with 16 bases between the two germline ends. CDR1 and CDR2 from the germline V gene are MRHNA and SNTAGT. The chain's CDR3 is CASSQDSQIYNEQFF. The CDR3 DNA follows: TGTGCCAGCAGCCAGGACAGTCAGATTTACAATGAGCAGTTCTTC.